A selection of T cell receptor beta chains follows, all from one sample in a study of T-cell reconstitution after alpha-beta-depleted transplantation in children. MiXCR, run by TCRdb on the PCR reads, gives a single entry per CDR3 protein. Found here are 70,000 to 95,000 distinct CDR3 sequences, 15% to 20% of them singletons; the top ten hold roughly half. The source was PBMCs, mostly from graft donor cells, collected 360 days after TCRalphabeta/CD19-depleted stem cell transplant. The receptors derive from a male patient aged 2-15 years who had a stem cell transplant for acute lymphoblastic leukemia, so the T cells may come from the graft donor. Each CDR3 is given with its conserved first and last residue. A D gene is named only where the DNA matches it firmly. Clone size appears in some rows only: once, few, many, or a class for an expanded clone.

v_call,d_call,j_call,clone_size,cdr3_nt,cdr3_aa
TRBV7-9,TRBD2,TRBJ2-1,few,TGTGCCAGCAGCTTAGCTAGCGGGAGAGTTGAGCAGTTCTTC,CASSLASGRVEQFF
TRBV12-3/TRBV12-4,TRBD2,TRBJ2-7,few,TGTGCCAGCAGTCTTAGTCTGACTAGCGGGAAATTTTACGAGCAGTACTTC,CASSLSLTSGKFYEQYF
TRBV3-1,TRBD2,TRBJ2-5,few,TGTGCCAGCAGCCTGCGCGGGAGCGGGAGACGGGAGACCCAGTACTTC,CASSLRGSGRRETQYF
TRBV28,TRBD1,TRBJ2-1,few,TGTGCCAGCAGTTTATTGGGACAGGGGTTCTACAATGAGCAGTTCTTC,CASSLLGQGFYNEQFF
TRBV5-1,.,TRBJ2-3,many,TGCGCCAGCAGCGCGGGACTCCCCGGGGATACGCAGTATTTT,CASSAGLPGDTQYF
TRBV3-1,TRBD2,TRBJ2-1,.,TGTGCCAGCAGCCCCCAACTAGCGGGAGGGCGCCAAGAGCAGTTCTTC,CASSPQLAGGRQEQFF
TRBV5-1,.,TRBJ2-6,few,TGCGCCAGCAGGGGCCCGGGTTCTGGGGCCAACGTCCTGACTTTC,CASRGPGSGANVLTF
TRBV5-1,.,TRBJ2-4,many,TGCGCCAGCAGCTTCGGGGTATCCAAAAACATTCAGTACTTC,CASSFGVSKNIQYF
TRBV7-8,.,TRBJ2-7,.,TGTGCCAGCAGCTTAGAGCCGGGACGCTCCTACGAGCAGTACTTC,CASSLEPGRSYEQYF
TRBV5-5,.,TRBJ2-7,.,TGTGCCAGCAGCTTGGTATATAGGGGGGCGGTGTACTTC,CASSLVYRGAVYF
TRBV5-6,.,TRBJ2-6,many,TGTGCCAGCAGCTTAAGAGTCTCTGGGGCCAACGTCCTGACTTTC,CASSLRVSGANVLTF
TRBV4-1,.,TRBJ2-4,few,TGCGCCAGCAGCCAGGAATCCCCTGGGGCCAAAAACATTCAGTACTTC,CASSQESPGAKNIQYF
TRBV5-1,.,TRBJ2-1,many,TGCGCCAGCAGCCCCGAAGTTCTACAGGGAACCCGGGCAATGGGGCAGTTCTTC,CASSPEVLQGTRAMGQFF
TRBV12-3/TRBV12-4,.,TRBJ1-1,few,TGTGCCAGCAGTTTTGTCCGGGGTAGGAACACTGAAGCTTTCTTT,CASSFVRGRNTEAFF
TRBV20-1,.,TRBJ1-1,few,TGCAGTGCTAGGGGCACAGGGCGGAGCACTGAAGCTTTCTTT,CSARGTGRSTEAFF
TRBV7-6,.,TRBJ2-5,few,TGTGCCACCTCGCGAGTCCAAGAGACCCAGTACTTC,CATSRVQETQYF
TRBV7-9,.,TRBJ2-5,.,TGTGCCAGCAGCCAGGACCCAAGCTACTTAAAAGAGACCCAGTACTTC,CASSQDPSYLKETQYF
TRBV20-1,TRBD2,TRBJ2-7,.,TGCAGTGCTAGAGCCACTAGCGGTAACTACGAGCAGTACTTC,CSARATSGNYEQYF
TRBV10-1,.,TRBJ2-2,.,TGCGCCAGCAGTGAGTTCATCGTAGGCATCACCGGGGAGCTGTTTTTT,CASSEFIVGITGELFF
TRBV12-3/TRBV12-4,TRBD1,TRBJ2-7,few,TGTGCCAGCAGCCCGACAGGGGGAGAGCAGTACTTC,CASSPTGGEQYF
TRBV20-1,.,TRBJ2-7,.,TGCAGTGCTAGAGATTTTTTTACTAAAGGATACGAGCAGTACTTC,CSARDFFTKGYEQYF
TRBV5-1,.,TRBJ1-1,few,TGCGCCAGCAGCTTGGGTCTACAGAAGAACACTGAAGCTTTCTTT,CASSLGLQKNTEAFF
TRBV3-1,.,TRBJ1-2,.,TGTGCCAGCAGCCAGAGGAGGATGCCTAACTATGGCTACACCTTC,CASSQRRMPNYGYTF
TRBV12-3/TRBV12-4,.,TRBJ2-6,.,TGTGCCAGCAGTGCCCGTCAGGACAGGGCCAACGTCCTGACTTTC,CASSARQDRANVLTF
TRBV27,TRBD2,TRBJ2-1,.,TGTGCCAGCAGTCCCAGGGGGACCGGGACTAGCGGGATTATGGGCAATGAGCAGTTCTTC,CASSPRGTGTSGIMGNEQFF
TRBV7-6,TRBD1,TRBJ1-6,many,TGTGCCAGCAGCTCTCAGGGGGCAACCTATAATTCACCCCTCCACTTT,CASSSQGATYNSPLHF
TRBV10-3,.,TRBJ1-1,.,TGTGCCATCAGTGGGTCGATGAACACTGAAGCTTTCTTT,CAISGSMNTEAFF
TRBV20-1,.,TRBJ2-1,many,TGCAGTGCTACGCTCGGGCGACTCCTTTACAATGAGCAGTTCTTC,CSATLGRLLYNEQFF
TRBV5-1,TRBD1,TRBJ2-5,few,TGCGCCAGCAGCATACCTTCCGGGACAGGGGTGGAGACCCAGTACTTC,CASSIPSGTGVETQYF
TRBV19,.,TRBJ2-4,.,TGTGCCAGTAAGGGGCTATTAGCCAAAAACATTCAGTACTTC,CASKGLLAKNIQYF
TRBV7-9,.,TRBJ2-7,.,TGTGCCAGCAGCCAAACAGAACAACTTGCCTACGAGCAGTACTTC,CASSQTEQLAYEQYF
TRBV7-9,.,TRBJ2-7,.,TGTGCCAGCAGCTTAACGCAGGGGAGGAACGAGCAGTACTTC,CASSLTQGRNEQYF
TRBV7-2,.,TRBJ1-4,few,TGTGCCAGCAGCTTAGTACGGGGCGGGAAAAAACTGTTTTTT,CASSLVRGGKKLFF
TRBV10-3,.,TRBJ2-7,few,TGTGCCATCAGTGTTCGGGGGAACGGCGAGCAGTACTTC,CAISVRGNGEQYF
TRBV12-3/TRBV12-4,.,TRBJ2-1,.,TGTGCCAGCAAGGTCAGGAGCTCCTACAATGAGCAGTTCTTC,CASKVRSSYNEQFF
TRBV6-2/TRBV6-3,.,TRBJ2-4,.,TGTGCCAGCAGTTACTCCACAGTTACTTTAGCCAAAAACATTCAGTACTTC,CASSYSTVTLAKNIQYF
TRBV5-6,.,TRBJ2-1,.,TGTGCCAGCAGCACCCCGACAGACCTCAGCTCCTACAATGAGCAGTTCTTC,CASSTPTDLSSYNEQFF
TRBV3-1,.,TRBJ1-3,.,TGTGCCAGCAGCCACGCGGGGCTCGGAAACACCATATATTTT,CASSHAGLGNTIYF
TRBV12-3/TRBV12-4,.,TRBJ2-7,.,TGTGCCAGCAGTAAGGTATGGCACGAGCAGTACTTC,CASSKVWHEQYF
TRBV7-7,TRBD2,TRBJ2-5,.,TGTGCTAGCAGCTCCTTGGGACTAGCGGGTCGAGAGACCCAGTACTTC,CASSSLGLAGRETQYF
TRBV5-5,TRBD2,TRBJ2-1,few,TGTGCCAGCAGCAGTCGGGGGGGGCAGGCCGTATCCTACAATGAGCAGTTCTTC,CASSSRGGQAVSYNEQFF
TRBV25-1,.,TRBJ1-2,many,TGTGCCAGCAGCGAGGGGCCCAGAACGTATGGCTACACCTTC,CASSEGPRTYGYTF
TRBV7-6,TRBD1,TRBJ2-2,.,TGTGCCAGCAGCTCCGACTTGAGACAGGGGGCGTTAAACACCGGGGAGCTGTTTTTT,CASSSDLRQGALNTGELFF
TRBV5-1,.,TRBJ1-1,.,TGCGCCAGCAGCTCTAGACAGTTAAACACTGAAGCTTTCTTT,CASSSRQLNTEAFF
TRBV6-2/TRBV6-3,.,TRBJ2-3,.,TGTGCCAGCACCAACCGGGACACCCCTGCAGATACGCAGTATTTT,CASTNRDTPADTQYF
TRBV7-9,.,TRBJ2-5,few,TGTGCCAGCAGCTTACTTCAGGGGAGCCAAGAGACCCAGTACTTC,CASSLLQGSQETQYF
TRBV12-3/TRBV12-4,.,TRBJ2-6,.,TGTGCCAGCAGTTTTTCTGGGGCCAACGTCCTGACTTTC,CASSFSGANVLTF
TRBV5-6,.,TRBJ2-7,many,TGTGCCAGCAGCTTCTACGAGCAGTACTTC,CASSFYEQYF
TRBV11-2,TRBD1,TRBJ2-4,few,TGTGCCAGCAGCTTAGAGGGCACAGGGGGCTTCCTTCGGGTGGTCAAAAACATTCAGTACTTC,CASSLEGTGGFLRVVKNIQYF
TRBV6-2/TRBV6-3,TRBD2,TRBJ2-1,few,TGTGCCAGCAGTTTAGCGGGAGAGGAGTTCTTC,CASSLAGEEFF
TRBV12-3/TRBV12-4,.,TRBJ2-3,few,TGTGCCAGCAAACAAGGGTGGACAGATACGCAGTATTTT,CASKQGWTDTQYF
TRBV10-2,TRBD2,TRBJ2-1,many,TGCGCCACCGATATGACTAGCGGGAGTAGGAATGAGCAGTTCTTC,CATDMTSGSRNEQFF
TRBV2,.,TRBJ2-3,few,TGTGCCAGCAGTGTAGAAGTGCAGTATACGCAGTATTTT,CASSVEVQYTQYF
TRBV24-1,.,TRBJ2-7,few,TGTGCCACCAGTGATACAACACCCCAGGTGCAGTACTTC,CATSDTTPQVQYF
TRBV3-1,.,TRBJ2-5,many,TGTGCCAGCAGCCAAGACAGAGTCCAAGAGACCCAGTACTTC,CASSQDRVQETQYF